Sequencing of this T cell receptor (beta chain) was carried out in a study of CD8+ T cells in alopecia areata. As for the study in general: Dosing spanned 6 to 18 months on tofacitinib, then 6 months off drug. The study's findings and limits: It was lesional scalp, especially alopecia totalis/universalis, that showed higher clonality than normal scalp.

Of note for this clone: Its matching antigen is unknown.

Extracted from the samples, RNA was reverse transcribed into cDNA to serve as the sequencing template. The table came from immunoSEQ multiplex PCR; TCRdb's copy has only in-frame clones and leaves some out. Here the sample spans roughly 200,000 clones, 43% being singletons. V gave up 5 bases and J gave up 6 bases, with 14 bases separating them. Germline CDR1 MNHEY, CDR2 SVGAGI. This CDR3 spans 14 amino acids. The treatment is: oral pan-JAK inhibitor, 5-10 mg twice daily. The receptor's source is a human donor with alopecia areata. The chain has TRBV6-5 and TRBJ2-4; D possibly corresponds to TRBD2 (5 bases). Sequences were derived from CD4+ T cells sorted from blood, sampled around week 36, from a patient treated with tofacitinib. The CDR3 DNA follows: TGTGCCAGCAGTCAGACCGCTAGCCCAAACATTCAGTACTTC. This gives the protein CASSQTASPNIQYF.